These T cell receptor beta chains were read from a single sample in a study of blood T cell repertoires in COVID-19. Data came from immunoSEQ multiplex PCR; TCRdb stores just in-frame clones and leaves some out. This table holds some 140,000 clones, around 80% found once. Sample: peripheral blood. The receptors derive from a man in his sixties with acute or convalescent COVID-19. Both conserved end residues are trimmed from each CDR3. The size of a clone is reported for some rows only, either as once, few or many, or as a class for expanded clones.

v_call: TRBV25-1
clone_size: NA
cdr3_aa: ASSQLNTGELF

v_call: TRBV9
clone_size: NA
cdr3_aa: ASNPKEDYTDTQY

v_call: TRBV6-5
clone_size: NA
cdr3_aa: ASSSRRGPNQPQH

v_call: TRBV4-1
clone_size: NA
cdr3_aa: ASSGDRAQPQH

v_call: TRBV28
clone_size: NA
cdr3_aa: ASSLGGPNEKLF

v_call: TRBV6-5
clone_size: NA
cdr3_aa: ASSYGQGASQPQH

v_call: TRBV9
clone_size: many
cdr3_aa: ASSLEQGMKGEAF

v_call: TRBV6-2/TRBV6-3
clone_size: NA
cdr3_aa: ASSLLASSYNEQF

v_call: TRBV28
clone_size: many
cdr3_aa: ASSVEGTTYERQY

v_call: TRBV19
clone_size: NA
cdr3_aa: ASRALAGGSGELF

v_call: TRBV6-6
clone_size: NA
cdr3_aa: ATLGQFLYEQY

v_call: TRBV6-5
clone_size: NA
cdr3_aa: ASRDRDNEKLF

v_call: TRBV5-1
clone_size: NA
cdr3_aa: ASSLSGTGAGQPQH

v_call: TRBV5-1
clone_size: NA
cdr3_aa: ASSRTGGNEKLF

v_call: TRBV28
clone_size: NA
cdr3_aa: ASSRLAGDYEQY

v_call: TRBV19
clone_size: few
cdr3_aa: ASSWTGMNTEAF

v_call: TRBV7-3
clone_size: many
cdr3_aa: ASSLIGDSNYGYT

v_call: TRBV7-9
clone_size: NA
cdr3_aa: ASSPRLSGIGGDEQF

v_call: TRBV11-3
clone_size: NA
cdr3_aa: ASSLREDYNEQF

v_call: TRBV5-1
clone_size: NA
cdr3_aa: ASSLGLAGEEQF

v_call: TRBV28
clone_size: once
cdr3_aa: ASRLAGDYNEQF

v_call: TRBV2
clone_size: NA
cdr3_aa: ASSEGLGQGYEQY

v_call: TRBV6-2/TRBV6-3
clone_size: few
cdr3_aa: ASSYTTGGTYEQY

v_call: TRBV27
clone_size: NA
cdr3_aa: ASSLYSPGGWGGSTAWAKNIQY

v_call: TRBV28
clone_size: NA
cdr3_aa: ASSEAGLNTEAF

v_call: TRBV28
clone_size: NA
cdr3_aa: ASRQPSSYEQY

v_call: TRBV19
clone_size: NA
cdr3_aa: ASTTTTGVGTEAF

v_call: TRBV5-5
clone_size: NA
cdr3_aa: ASSWEGSINQPQH

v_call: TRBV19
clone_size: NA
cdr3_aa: ASSIKFSGEQF

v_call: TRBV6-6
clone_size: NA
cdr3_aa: ASSLDRASNQPQH

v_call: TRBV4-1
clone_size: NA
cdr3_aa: ASSQDWTGGQPQH

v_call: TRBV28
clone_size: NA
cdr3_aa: ASSLPGQRRAGVSYNEQF

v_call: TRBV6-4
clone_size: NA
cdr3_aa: ASSGGHGVGYNEQF

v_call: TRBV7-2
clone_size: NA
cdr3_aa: ASSAETGNYGYT

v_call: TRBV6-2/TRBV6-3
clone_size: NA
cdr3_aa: ASSRGTSGTSFTQY

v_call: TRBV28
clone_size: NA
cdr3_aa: ASNLGQGGSPLH

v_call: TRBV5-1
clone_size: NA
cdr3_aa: ASSLGGQPKGYEQY

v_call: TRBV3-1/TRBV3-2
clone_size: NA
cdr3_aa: ASSQARVLMNTEAF

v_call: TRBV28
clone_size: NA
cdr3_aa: ASRERDTQY

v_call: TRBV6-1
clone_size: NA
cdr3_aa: ASSENRGRAGYT

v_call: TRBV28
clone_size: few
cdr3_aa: ASSETYSSYNEQF

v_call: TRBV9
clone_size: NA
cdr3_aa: ASTTRRGSGANVLT

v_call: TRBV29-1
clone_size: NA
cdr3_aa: SVVSGAGELF

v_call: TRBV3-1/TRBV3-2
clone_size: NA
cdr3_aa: ASGGQLYNEQF

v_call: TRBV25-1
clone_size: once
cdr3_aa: ASSGTGNSNQPQH

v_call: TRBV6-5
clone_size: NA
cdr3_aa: ASSYDDRNQPQH

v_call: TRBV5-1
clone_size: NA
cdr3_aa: ASSGTGRPEAF

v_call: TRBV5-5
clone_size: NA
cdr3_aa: ASSLAGVANEKLF

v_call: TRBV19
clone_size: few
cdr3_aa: ASSTVHTATNYGYT

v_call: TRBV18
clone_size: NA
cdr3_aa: ASSPRTAGDEQF

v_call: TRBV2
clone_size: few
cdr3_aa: ASPSGTLGDTQY

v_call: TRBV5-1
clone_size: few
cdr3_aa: ASSEGQGTNQPQH

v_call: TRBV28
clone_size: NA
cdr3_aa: ASRLDTISNQPQH

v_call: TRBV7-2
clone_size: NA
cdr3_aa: ASSRRGGSSRNTEAF

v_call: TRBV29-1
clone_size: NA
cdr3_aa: SVEDLSTGAYEQY

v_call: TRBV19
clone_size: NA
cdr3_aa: ASSRLVYGGYT

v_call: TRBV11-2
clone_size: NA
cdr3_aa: ASSLTDRGAYEQY

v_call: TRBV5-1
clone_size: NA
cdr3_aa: ASSLGRFSTNEKLF

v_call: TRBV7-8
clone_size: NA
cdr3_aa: ASSLGVTSGIRSYNEQF

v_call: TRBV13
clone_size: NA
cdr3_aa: ASSGGGRGNDRPQH